This note documents a single T cell receptor (beta chain) sequence. Its antigen is undetermined. These data come from a study of cytomegalovirus exposure and HLA in healthy donors. Broader study findings: Another analysis was done later, and it associated fewer than 20,000 TCR beta sequences with HLA alleles at 0.05 false discovery rate.

PCR employed 60 Vbeta and 13 Jbeta primers. TCRdb's table, derived via immunoSEQ multiplex PCR, lists solely in-frame clones and lacks some. Here the sample spans about 95,000 clones, 60% to 80% being singletons. This CDR3 has 14 residues. The V end lost 3 bases, the J end lost 0 bases, and 8 bases lay between the germline ends. Germline loops: CDR1 WSHSY, CDR2 SAAADI. There were likely unrecorded immune exposures, though donors were nominally healthy when sampled. This chain links TRBV10-2 with TRBJ1-1; no clear D gene. This TCR was sampled from a man in his fifties or sixties in good health and CMV-seronegative. Sample: PBMCs. CDR3 sequence reads: CASSDVTLNTEAFF. The CDR3 region has the DNA TGCGCCAGCAGTGACGTGACACTGAACACTGAAGCTTTCTTT.